These 7 T cell receptor beta chains originate from one sample sequenced in a study of cytomegalovirus exposure and HLA in healthy donors. With 60 Vbeta and 13 Jbeta primers, the PCR was carried out. Data came from immunoSEQ multiplex PCR; TCRdb stores just in-frame clones and leaves some out. This sample's table has 30,000 to 35,000 clones. The sequenced sample consisted of PBMCs. The source is a middle-aged woman in good health and CMV-seropositive.

The V call is TRBV19, the J call TRBJ2-7; maybe TRBD1 (5 bases). Trimming removed 4 bases at V and 0 bases at J, with 10 bases between. Germline CDR1 is LNHDA and CDR2 is SQIVND (reference sequence). The CDR3 is 14 residues long. This CDR3 reads CASSTRGFSYEQYF. The DNA of the CDR3 is TGTGCCAGTAGTACTAGGGGCTTCTCCTACGAGCAGTACTTC. Filled out from reference TRBV19 and TRBJ2-7, the complete variable domain reads DGGITQSPKYLFRKEGQNVTLSCEQNLNHDAMYWYRQDPGQGLRLIYYSQIVNDFQKGDIAEGYSVSREKKESFPLTVTSAQKNPTAFYLCASSTRGFSYEQYFGPGTRLTVT.

This rearrangement joins TRBV18 to TRBJ1-1, with 8 bases lining up with TRBD1. This CDR3 is 15 amino acids long. Losses at the gene ends were 3 bases for V and 1 base for J; bases not matched to a gene: 4. Germline CDR1 and CDR2: KGHSH and LQKENI. The CDR3, as DNA: TGTGCCAGCTCACCCCGGGACAGGCGGAACACTGAAGCTTTCTTT. The encoded protein is CASSPRDRRNTEAFF.

The rearrangement joins TRBV30 to TRBJ1-3; D not resolved. There are 14 residues in the CDR3. In germline, CDR1 is GTSNPN, CDR2 SVGIG (reference sequence). The V and J ends lost 6 bases and 0 bases respectively, with 12 bases between them. Written as DNA, the CDR3 is TGTGCCTGTTACTACGTGAGCTCTGGAAACACCATATATTTT. It yields the protein CACYYVSSGNTIYF.

The chain combines TRBV9 with TRBJ2-5, with 8 bases identical to TRBD2. V lost 3 bases to trimming and J lost 2 bases; unmatched junction nucleotides: 9. The CDR3 is 16 residues long. Germline V gene lookup returns CDR1 SGDLS and CDR2 YYNGEE. The CDR3 sequence: CASSAGTRGFQETQYF. CDR3 nucleotides: TGTGCCAGCAGCGCAGGGACTAGAGGTTTTCAAGAGACCCAGTACTTC.

This sequence joins TRBV4-1 and TRBJ2-1; TRBD1 matches 9 bases. The CDR3 consists of 14 residues. J was trimmed by 4 bases and V by 4 bases; bases with no gene match: 2. Germline CDR1 and CDR2: MGHRA and YSYEKL. This CDR3 is CASSRGTGYNEQFF. CDR3 sequence (DNA): TGCGCCAGCAGCCGAGGGACAGGGTACAATGAGCAGTTCTTC.

The rearrangement links TRBV7-9 to TRBJ1-2; D is uncertain. V lost 5 bases and J lost 10, with 17 bases in between. This CDR3 has 13 residues. Germline assignment: CDR1 SEHNR and CDR2 FQNEAQ (reference sequence). CDR3 sequence: CASSPRRGLHYTF. DNA for the CDR3: TGTGCCAGCAGCCCAAGGCGAGGCCTCCACTACACCTTC.

This chain joins TRBV6-5 and TRBJ2-7; 7 bases are shared with TRBD1. This CDR3 has 14 residues. The V gene's germline CDR1 is MNHEY and CDR2 SVGAGI. V shed 5 bases and J 3 bases; nucleotides not matched to a gene: 7. The CDR3, as DNA: TGTGCCAGCAGTGCCGGGACAGTTGTCTACGAGCAGTACTTC. It codes for CASSAGTVVYEQYF.